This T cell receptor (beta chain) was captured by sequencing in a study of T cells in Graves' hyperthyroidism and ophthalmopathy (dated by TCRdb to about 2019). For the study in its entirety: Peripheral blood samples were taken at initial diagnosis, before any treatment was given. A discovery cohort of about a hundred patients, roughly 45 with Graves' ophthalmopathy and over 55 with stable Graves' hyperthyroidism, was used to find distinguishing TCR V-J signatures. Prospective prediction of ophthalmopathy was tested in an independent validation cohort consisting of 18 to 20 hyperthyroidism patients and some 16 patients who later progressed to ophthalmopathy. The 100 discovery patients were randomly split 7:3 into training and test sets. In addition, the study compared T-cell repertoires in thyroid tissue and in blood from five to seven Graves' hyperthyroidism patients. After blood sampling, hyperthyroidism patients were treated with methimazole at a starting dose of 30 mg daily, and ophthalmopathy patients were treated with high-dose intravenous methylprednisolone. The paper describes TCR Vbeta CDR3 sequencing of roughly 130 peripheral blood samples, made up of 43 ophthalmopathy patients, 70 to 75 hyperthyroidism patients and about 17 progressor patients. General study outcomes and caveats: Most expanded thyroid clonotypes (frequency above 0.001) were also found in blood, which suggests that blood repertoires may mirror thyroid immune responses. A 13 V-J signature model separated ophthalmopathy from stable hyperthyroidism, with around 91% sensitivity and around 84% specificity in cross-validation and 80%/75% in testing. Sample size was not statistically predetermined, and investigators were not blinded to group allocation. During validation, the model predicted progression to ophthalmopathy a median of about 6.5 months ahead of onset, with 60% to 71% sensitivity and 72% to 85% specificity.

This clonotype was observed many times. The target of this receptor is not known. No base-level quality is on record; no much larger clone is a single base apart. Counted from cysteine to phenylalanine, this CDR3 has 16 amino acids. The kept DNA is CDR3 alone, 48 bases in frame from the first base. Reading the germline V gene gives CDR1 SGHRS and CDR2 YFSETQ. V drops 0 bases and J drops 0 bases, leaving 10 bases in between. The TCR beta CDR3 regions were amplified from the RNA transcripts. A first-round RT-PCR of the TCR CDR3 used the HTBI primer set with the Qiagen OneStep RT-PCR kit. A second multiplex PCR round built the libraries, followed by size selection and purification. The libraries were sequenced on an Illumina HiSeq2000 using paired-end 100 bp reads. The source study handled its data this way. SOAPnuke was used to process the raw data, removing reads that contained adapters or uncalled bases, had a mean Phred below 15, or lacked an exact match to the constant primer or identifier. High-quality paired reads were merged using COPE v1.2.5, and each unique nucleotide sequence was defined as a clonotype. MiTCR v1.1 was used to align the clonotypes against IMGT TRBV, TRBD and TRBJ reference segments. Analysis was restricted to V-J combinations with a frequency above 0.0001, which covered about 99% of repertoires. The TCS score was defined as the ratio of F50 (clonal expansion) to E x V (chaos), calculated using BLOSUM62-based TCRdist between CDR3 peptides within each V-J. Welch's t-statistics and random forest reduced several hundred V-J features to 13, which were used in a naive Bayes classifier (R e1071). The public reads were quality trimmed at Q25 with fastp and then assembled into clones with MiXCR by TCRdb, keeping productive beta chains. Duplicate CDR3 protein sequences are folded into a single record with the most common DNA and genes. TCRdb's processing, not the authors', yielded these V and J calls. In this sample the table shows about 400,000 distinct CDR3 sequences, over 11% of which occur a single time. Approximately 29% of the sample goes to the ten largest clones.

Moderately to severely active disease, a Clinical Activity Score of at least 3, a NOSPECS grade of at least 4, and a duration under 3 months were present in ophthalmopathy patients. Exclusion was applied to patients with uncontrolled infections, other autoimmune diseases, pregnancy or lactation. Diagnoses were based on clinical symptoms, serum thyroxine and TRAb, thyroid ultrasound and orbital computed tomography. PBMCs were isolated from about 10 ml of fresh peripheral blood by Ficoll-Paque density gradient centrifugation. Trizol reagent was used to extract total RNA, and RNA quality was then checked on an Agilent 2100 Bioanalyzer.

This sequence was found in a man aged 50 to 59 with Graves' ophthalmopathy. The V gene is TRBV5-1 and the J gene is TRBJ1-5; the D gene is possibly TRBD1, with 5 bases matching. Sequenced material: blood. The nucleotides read TGCGCCAGCAGCTTGGGGGGCATGGGTAGCAATCAGCCCCAGCATTTT. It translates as CASSLGGMGSNQPQHF.